Sequencing of this TCR beta chain was carried out in a study of blood T cells in healthy people across ages. Findings and limits, study-wide: Reliance upon unsorted PBMCs precluded definitive naive versus antigen-experienced comparison.

Trimming took 2 bases from V and 6 from J, leaving 12 bases between them. From germline, CDR1 is ENHRY and CDR2 SYGVKD. There are 14 residues in the CDR3. For the second PCR, which ran for about 6 to 12 cycles, a sample-barcoded 5' primer and a J-beta primer mix were used. TCRdb reanalysed the 5' RACE reads using MiXCR and keeps one entry per CDR3 protein. The sample lists over 1,500,000 distinct CDR3 sequences, roughly two fifths occurring once. Notes on this clonotype: Its antigen is currently unknown.

No fewer than 6 million PBMCs went into each sample. Sequencing was done on a sample of blood. The source of this sequence is a human donor in good health. V is TRBV10-3 and J is TRBJ2-3, with D perhaps given as TRBD1 or TRBD2 (6 bases each). CDR3 in DNA: TGTGCCATCAGTGAGGGGGGGCTTTTGGATACGCAGTATTTT. Its translation is CAISEGGLLDTQYF.